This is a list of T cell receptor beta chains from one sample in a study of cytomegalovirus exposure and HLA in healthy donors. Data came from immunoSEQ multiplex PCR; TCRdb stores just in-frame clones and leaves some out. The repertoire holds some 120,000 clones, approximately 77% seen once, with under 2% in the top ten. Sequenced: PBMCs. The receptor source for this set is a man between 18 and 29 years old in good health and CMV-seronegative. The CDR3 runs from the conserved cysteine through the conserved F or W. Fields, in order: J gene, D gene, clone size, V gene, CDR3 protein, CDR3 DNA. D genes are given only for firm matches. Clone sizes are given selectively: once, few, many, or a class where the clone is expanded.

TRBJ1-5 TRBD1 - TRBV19 CASSPYRGGGQPQHF TGTGCCAGTAGTCCTTACAGGGGTGGGGGTCAGCCCCAGCATTTT
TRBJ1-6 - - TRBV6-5 CASSYDGSRNSPLHF TGTGCCAGCAGTTACGACGGGTCAAGGAATTCACCCCTCCACTTT
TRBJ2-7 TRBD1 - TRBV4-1 CASSQVDQGVYEQYF TGCGCCAGCAGCCAAGTCGACCAGGGGGTTTACGAGCAGTACTTC
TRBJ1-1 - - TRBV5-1 CASSQEGGTEAFF TGCGCCAGCAGCCAGGAAGGGGGCACTGAAGCTTTCTTT
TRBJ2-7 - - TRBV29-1 CSVARSSYEQYF TGCAGCGTTGCCAGGTCCTCCTACGAGCAGTACTTC
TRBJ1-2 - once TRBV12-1 CASNRYKGDSENYGYTF TGTGCCAGCAACCGATATAAGGGGGACAGCGAAAACTATGGCTACACCTTC
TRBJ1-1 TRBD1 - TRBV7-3 CASSSYRGSEAFF TGTGCCAGCAGCTCCTACAGGGGGTCCGAAGCTTTCTTT
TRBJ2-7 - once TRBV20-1 CREGSEQYF TGCAGGGAAGGGAGCGAGCAGTACTTC
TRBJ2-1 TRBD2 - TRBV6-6 CASRRTSGGDNEQFF TGTGCCAGCAGACGGACTAGCGGGGGGGACAATGAGCAGTTCTTC
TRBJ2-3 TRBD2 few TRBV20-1 CSAPNGGTQYF TGCAGTGCCCCAAACGGGGGGACGCAGTATTTT
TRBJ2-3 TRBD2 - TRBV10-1 CASSESLAGADTQYF TGCGCCAGCAGTGAGTCCCTAGCGGGGGCGGATACGCAGTATTTT
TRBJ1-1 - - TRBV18 CASSRTDSNTEAFF TGTGCCAGCTCACGGACAGACTCGAACACTGAAGCTTTCTTT
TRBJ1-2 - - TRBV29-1 CSVVGEEGLNYGYTF TGCAGCGTTGTCGGTGAGGAGGGCTTAAACTATGGCTACACCTTC
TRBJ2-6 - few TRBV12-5 CASAHSGANVLTF TGTGCTAGTGCCCACTCTGGGGCCAACGTCCTGACTTTC
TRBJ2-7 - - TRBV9 CASSVGWGTTYEQYF TGTGCCAGCAGCGTAGGGTGGGGCACCACCTACGAGCAGTACTTC
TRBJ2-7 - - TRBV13 CASSLGSANYEQYF TGTGCCAGCAGCTTAGGCTCAGCGAACTACGAGCAGTACTTC
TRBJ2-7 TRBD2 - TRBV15 CATSRERLAGGAKNYEQYF TGTGCCACCAGCAGAGAAAGACTAGCGGGGGGGGCGAAGAACTACGAGCAGTACTTC
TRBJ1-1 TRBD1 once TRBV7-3 CASSLGQAVNTEAFF TGTGCCAGCAGCTTAGGACAGGCTGTGAACACTGAAGCTTTCTTT
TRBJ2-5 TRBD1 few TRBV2 CASSSTGDGTQYF TGTGCCAGCAGTTCAACAGGGGATGGGACCCAGTACTTC
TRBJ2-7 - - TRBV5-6 CASSATTGSFYEQYF TGTGCCAGCAGCGCGACGACAGGATCGTTCTACGAGCAGTACTTC
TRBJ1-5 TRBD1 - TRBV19 CASSTDRAGNQPQHF TGTGCCAGTTCCACGGACAGGGCAGGCAATCAGCCCCAGCATTTT
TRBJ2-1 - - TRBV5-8 CASSLYNEQFF TGTGCCAGCAGCCTATATAATGAGCAGTTCTTC
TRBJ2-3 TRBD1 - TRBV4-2 CASSPTGTGGADTQYF TGTGCCAGCAGCCCCACCGGGACAGGGGGCGCAGATACGCAGTATTTT
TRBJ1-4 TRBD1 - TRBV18 CASSRTGTNEKLFF TGTGCCAGCTCACGGACAGGGACTAATGAAAAACTGTTTTTT
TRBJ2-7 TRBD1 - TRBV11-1 CASSLQGQGEEQYF TGTGCCAGCAGCCTACAGGGACAGGGGGAAGAGCAGTACTTC
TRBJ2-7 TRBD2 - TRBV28 CATGLAVGSYEQYF TGTGCCACTGGACTAGCGGTGGGGTCCTACGAGCAGTACTTC
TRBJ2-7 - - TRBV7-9 CSSSRVSADEQYF TGTTCCAGCAGCCGGGTATCTGCGGACGAGCAGTACTTC
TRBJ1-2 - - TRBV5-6 CASRLLTVNYGYTF TGTGCCAGCAGACTACTGACGGTGAACTATGGCTACACCTTC
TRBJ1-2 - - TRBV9 CASSVGGANYGYTF TGTGCCAGCAGCGTAGGAGGAGCTAACTATGGCTACACCTTC
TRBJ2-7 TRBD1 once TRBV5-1 CASSLDTTGVSYEQYF TGCGCCAGCAGCTTGGATACGACAGGGGTCTCCTACGAGCAGTACTTC
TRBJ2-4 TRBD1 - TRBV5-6 CASSFWDREIIQYF TGTGCCAGCAGTTTCTGGGACAGGGAAATCATTCAGTACTTC
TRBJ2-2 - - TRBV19 CASKRGGLTTGELFF TGTGCCAGTAAGAGGGGGGGCCTGACCACCGGGGAGCTGTTTTTT
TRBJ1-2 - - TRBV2 CASSEKGDGYTF TGTGCCAGCAGTGAGAAGGGAGATGGCTACACCTTC
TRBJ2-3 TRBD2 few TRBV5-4 CASSSLRAGGPTDTQYF TGTGCCAGCAGCTCCCTGCGGGCGGGGGGACCCACAGATACGCAGTATTTT
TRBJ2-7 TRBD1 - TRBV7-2 CASSWPGRGLYEQYF TGTGCCAGCAGCTGGCCAGGCAGGGGGCTTTACGAGCAGTACTTC
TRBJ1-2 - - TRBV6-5 CASSYAGQGYTF TGTGCCAGCAGTTACGCGGGGCAGGGCTACACCTTC
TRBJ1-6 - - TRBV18 CASSPYAGRNSPLHF TGTGCCAGCTCACCGTATGCAGGGAGGAATTCGCCCCTCCACTTT
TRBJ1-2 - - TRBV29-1 CSVDAGPFYGYTF TGCAGCGTTGATGCAGGGCCCTTCTATGGCTACACCTTC
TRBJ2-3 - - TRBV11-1 CASSFTGETDTQYF TGTGCCAGCAGCTTTACCGGTGAGACAGATACGCAGTATTTT
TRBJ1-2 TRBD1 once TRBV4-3 CASSQTGGDSYGYTF TGCGCCAGCAGCCAGACAGGGGGCGACAGCTATGGCTACACCTTC
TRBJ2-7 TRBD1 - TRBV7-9 CASSPYDRVLARSSYEQYF TGTGCCAGCAGCCCGTATGACAGGGTCCTGGCCCGGAGCTCCTACGAGCAGTACTTC
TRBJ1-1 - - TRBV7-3 CASSAERGAGEAFF TGTGCCAGCAGCGCCGAGAGGGGAGCGGGTGAAGCTTTCTTT
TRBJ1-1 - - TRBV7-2 CASSRPKGFTEAFF TGTGCCAGCAGCCGACCCAAGGGGTTCACTGAAGCTTTCTTT
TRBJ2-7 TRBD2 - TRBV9 CASSVVLAGSSYEQYF TGTGCCAGCAGCGTAGTACTAGCGGGTTCCTCCTACGAGCAGTACTTC
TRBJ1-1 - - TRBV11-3 CASSLRRNTEAFF TGTGCCAGCAGCTTACGGAGAAACACTGAAGCTTTCTTT
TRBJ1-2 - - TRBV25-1 CASSESQGLGYGYTF TGTGCCAGCAGTGAATCGCAGGGGTTGGGGTATGGCTACACCTTC